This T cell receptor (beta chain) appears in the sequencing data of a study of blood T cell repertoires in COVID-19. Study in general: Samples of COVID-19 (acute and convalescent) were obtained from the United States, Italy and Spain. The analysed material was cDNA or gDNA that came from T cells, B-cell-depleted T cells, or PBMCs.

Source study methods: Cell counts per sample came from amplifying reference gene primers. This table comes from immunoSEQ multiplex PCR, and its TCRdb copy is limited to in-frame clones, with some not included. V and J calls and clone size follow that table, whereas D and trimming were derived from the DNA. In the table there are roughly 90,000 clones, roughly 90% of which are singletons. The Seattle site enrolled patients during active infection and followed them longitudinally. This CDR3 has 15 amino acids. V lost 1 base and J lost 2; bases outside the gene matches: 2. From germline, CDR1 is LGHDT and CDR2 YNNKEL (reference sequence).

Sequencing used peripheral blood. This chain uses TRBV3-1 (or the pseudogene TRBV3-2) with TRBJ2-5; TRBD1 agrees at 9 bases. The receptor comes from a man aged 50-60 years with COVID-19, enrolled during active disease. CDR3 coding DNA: TGTGCCAGCAGCCAAGGGGGACAGGGACAAGAGACCCAGTACTTC. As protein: CASSQGGQGQETQYF.